This T cell receptor beta chain was sequenced in a study of T cell therapy after organ transplantation. Study context: T cell doses, up to 6, came every 2 weeks; follow-up lasted approximately 27 weeks. Patients received a median of 1.92 x 10^8 CMV-specific T cells over 2 to 6 infusions. Study findings and constraints: Concurrent antirejection and antiviral drugs remain unassessed confounders. In nonresponders, large pretherapy expansions changed minimally after therapy.

In germline, CDR1 is SGHTS, CDR2 YDEGEE. Trimming took 2 bases from V and 2 from J, leaving 14 bases between them. CDR3 size: 16 residues. In the case of this clone: Its antigen is still unknown.

Assay used: immunoSEQ multiplex PCR; TCRdb lists only in-frame clones, some missing. Of 44,000 or so clones listed, over 90% were seen once; the top ten hold about 2.9%. Sequences were derived from CD8+ T cells from blood, sampled before autologous CMV-specific T cell therapy. This receptor was obtained from a human patient who had received a solid organ transplant and had CMV disease. The chain combines TRBV5-8 with TRBJ2-1; no reliable D call. DNA for the CDR3: TGTGCCAGCAGCTTAGGTGGGGATTACGCCTACAATGAGCAGTTCTTC. Its protein is CASSLGGDYAYNEQFF. Full variable domain (missing parts from reference TRBV5-8 and TRBJ2-1): EAGVTQSPTHLIKTRGQQATLRCSPISGHTSVYWYQQALGLGLQFLLWYDEGEERNRGNFPPRFSGRQFPNYSSELNVNALELEDSALYLCASSLGGDYAYNEQFFGPGTRLTVL.